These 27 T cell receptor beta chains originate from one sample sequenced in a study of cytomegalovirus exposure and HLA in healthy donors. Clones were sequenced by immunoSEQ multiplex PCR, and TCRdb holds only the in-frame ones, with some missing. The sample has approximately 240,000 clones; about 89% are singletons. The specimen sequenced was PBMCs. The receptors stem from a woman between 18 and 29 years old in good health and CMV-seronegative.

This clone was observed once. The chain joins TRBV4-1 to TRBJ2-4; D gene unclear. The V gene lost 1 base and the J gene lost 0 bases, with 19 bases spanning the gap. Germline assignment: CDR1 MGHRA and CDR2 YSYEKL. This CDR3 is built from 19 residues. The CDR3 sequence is CASSQVGPIQLLAKNIQYF. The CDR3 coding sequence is TGCGCCAGCAGCCAAGTGGGCCCTATACAACTTTTAGCCAAAAACATTCAGTACTTC.

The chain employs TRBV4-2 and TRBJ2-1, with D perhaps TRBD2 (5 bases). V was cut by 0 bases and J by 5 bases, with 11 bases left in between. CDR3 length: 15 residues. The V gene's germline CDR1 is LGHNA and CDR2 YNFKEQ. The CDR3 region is CASSQELLTNNEQFF. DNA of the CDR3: TGTGCCAGCAGCCAAGAGCTTCTGACTAACAATGAGCAGTTCTTC.

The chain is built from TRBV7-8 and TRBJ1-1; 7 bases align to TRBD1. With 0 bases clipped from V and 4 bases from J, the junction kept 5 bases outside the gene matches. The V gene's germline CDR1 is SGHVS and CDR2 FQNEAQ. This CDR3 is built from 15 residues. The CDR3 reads CASSLAGQGVTEAFF. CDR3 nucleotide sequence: TGTGCCAGCAGCTTAGCCGGTCAGGGGGTCACTGAAGCTTTCTTT.

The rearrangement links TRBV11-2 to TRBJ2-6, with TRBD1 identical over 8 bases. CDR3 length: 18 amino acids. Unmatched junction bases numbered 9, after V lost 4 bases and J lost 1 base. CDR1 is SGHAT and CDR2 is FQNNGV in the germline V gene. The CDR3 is CASSSRTGIISGANVLTF. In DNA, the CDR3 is TGTGCCAGCAGCTCCAGGACAGGGATCATTTCTGGGGCCAACGTCCTGACTTTC.

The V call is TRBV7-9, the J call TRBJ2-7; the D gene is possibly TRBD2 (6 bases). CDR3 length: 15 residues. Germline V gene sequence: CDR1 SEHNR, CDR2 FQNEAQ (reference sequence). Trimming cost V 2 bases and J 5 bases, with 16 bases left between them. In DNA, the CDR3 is TGTGCCAGCAGCTTACGTGTTGGAGGGGTGGACGAGCAGTACTTC. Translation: CASSLRVGGVDEQYF.

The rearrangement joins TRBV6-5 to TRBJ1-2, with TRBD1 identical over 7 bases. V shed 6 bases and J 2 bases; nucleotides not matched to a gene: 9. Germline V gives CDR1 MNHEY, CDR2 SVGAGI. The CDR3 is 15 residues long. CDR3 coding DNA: TGTGCCAGCAGGTACAAGGGGGCTCCCAACTATGGCTACACCTTC. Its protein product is CASRYKGAPNYGYTF.

The CDR3 sequence: CASSALTEAFF. The CDR3 DNA follows: TGTGCCAGCAGTGCCTTAACTGAAGCTTTCTTT. The rearrangement joins TRBV25-1 to TRBJ1-1; D is unclear. The ends were cut back, 4 bases at V and 5 bases at J, with 5 bases in the middle. This CDR3 is built from 11 residues. The germline V gene has CDR1 MGHDK and CDR2 SYGVNS. The full variable domain, its missing parts supplied by reference TRBV25-1 and TRBJ1-1, is EADIYQTPRYLVIGTGKKITLECSQTMGHDKMYWYQQDPGMELHLIHYSYGVNSTEKGDLSSESTVSRIRTEHFPLTLESARPSHTSQYLCASSALTEAFFGQGTRLTVV.

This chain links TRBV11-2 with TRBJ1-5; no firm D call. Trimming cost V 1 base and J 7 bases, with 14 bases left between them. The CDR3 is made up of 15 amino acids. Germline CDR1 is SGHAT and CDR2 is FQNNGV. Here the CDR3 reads CASSLGGGKGQPQHF. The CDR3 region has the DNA TGTGCCAGCAGCTTAGGGGGAGGGAAGGGACAGCCCCAGCATTTT.

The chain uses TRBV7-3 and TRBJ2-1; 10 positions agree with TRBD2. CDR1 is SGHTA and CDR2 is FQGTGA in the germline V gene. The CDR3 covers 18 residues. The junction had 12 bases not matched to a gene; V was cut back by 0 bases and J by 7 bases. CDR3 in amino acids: CASSLTPRNSGRGNEQFF. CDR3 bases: TGTGCCAGCAGCTTAACCCCTCGTAACAGCGGGAGGGGTAATGAGCAGTTCTTC.

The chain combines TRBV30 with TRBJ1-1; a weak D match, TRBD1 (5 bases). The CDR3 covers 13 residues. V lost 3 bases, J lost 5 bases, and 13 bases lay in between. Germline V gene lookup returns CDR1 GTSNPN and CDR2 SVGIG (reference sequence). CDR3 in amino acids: CAWRGKGRTEAFF. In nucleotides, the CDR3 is TGTGCCTGGAGAGGCAAGGGGCGAACTGAAGCTTTCTTT.

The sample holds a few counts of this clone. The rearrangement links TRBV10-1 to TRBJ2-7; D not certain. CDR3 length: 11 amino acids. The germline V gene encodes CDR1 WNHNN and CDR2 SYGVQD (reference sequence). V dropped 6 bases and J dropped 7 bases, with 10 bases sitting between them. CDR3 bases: TGCGCCAGCAGCGACTCCGCGGAGCAGTACTTC. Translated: CASSDSAEQYF.

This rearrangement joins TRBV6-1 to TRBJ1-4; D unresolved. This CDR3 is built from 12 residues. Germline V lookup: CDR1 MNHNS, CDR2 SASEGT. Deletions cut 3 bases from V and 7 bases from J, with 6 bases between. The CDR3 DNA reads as TGTGCCAGCAGTGACGTGAGTGAAAAACTGTTTTTT. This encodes CASSDVSEKLFF.

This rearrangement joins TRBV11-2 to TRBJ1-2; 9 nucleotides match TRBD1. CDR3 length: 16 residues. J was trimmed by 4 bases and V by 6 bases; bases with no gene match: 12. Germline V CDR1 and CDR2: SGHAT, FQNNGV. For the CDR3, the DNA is TGTGCCAGCAGGCGACCCGGGACAGGGAAGTTCTATGGCTACACCTTC. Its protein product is CASRRPGTGKFYGYTF.

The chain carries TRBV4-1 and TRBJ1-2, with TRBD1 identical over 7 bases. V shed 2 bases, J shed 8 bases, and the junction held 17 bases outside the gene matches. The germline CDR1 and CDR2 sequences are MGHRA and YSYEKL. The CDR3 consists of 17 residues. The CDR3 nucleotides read TGCGCCAGCAGCCAAACACCGACAGGGCTGGGGGCTTGGGGCTACACCTTC. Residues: CASSQTPTGLGAWGYTF.

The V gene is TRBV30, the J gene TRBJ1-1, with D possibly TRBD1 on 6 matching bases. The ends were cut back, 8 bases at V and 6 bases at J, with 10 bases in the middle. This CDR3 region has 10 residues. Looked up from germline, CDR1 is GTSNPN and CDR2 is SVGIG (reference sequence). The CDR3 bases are TGTGCCCCACGACAGGCTGAAGCTTTCTTT. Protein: CAPRQAEAFF.

CDR3 DNA sequence: TGTGCCAGCAGCTTGGTATCGGAGATCATGCCCCAGCATTTT. It translates to CASSLVSEIMPQHF. J is TRBJ1-5 and V is TRBV5-6; the D is unclear. The length of the CDR3 is 14 residues. The V gene's germline CDR1 is SGHDT and CDR2 YYEEEE. V lost 0 bases to trimming and J lost 9 bases, with 13 bases between them.

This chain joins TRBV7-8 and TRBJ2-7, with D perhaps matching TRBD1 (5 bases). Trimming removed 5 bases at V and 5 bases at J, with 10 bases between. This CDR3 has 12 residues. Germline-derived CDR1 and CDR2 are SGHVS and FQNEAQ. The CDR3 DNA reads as TGTGCCAGCAGCGCTGGGGCCAACGAGCAGTACTTC. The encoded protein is CASSAGANEQYF.

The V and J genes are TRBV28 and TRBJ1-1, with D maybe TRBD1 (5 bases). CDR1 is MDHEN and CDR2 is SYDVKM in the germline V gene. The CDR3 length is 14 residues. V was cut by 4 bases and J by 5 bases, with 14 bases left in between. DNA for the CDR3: TGTGCCAGCAGTTACCCAGGGCGGTGGACTGAAGCTTTCTTT. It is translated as CASSYPGRWTEAFF.

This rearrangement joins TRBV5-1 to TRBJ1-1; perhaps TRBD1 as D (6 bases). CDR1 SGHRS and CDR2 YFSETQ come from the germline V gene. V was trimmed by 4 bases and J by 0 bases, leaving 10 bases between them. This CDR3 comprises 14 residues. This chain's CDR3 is CASSAGTMNTEAFF. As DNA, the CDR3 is TGCGCCAGCAGCGCCGGGACAATGAACACTGAAGCTTTCTTT.

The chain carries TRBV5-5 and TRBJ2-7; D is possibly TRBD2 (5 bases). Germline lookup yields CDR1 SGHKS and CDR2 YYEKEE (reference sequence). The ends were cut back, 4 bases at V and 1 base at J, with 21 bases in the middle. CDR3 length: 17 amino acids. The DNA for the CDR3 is TGTGCCAGCAGCCCTGACCCCTCCAGCGGCCCTTCCTACGAGCAGTACTTC. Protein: CASSPDPSSGPSYEQYF.

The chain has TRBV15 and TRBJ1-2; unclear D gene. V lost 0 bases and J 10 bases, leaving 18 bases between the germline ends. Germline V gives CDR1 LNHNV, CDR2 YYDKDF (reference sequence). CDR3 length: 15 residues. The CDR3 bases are TGTGCCACCAGCAGAGATTCGGCAAACGGAGCTGTCTACACCTTC. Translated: CATSRDSANGAVYTF.

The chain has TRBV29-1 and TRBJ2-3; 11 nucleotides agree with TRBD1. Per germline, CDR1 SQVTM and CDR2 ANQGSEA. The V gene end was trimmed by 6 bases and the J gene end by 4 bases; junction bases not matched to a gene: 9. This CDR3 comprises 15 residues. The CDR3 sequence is CSVGRTGQGADTQYF. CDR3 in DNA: TGCAGCGTAGGCCGTACGGGACAGGGGGCAGATACGCAGTATTTT.

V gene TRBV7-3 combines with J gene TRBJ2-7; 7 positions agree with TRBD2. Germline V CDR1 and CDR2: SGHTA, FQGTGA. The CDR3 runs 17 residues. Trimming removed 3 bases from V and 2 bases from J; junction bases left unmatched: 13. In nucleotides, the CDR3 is TGTGCCAGCAGCTTCACGCCGGGAGCGGGGTTTACCTACGAGCAGTACTTC. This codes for CASSFTPGAGFTYEQYF.

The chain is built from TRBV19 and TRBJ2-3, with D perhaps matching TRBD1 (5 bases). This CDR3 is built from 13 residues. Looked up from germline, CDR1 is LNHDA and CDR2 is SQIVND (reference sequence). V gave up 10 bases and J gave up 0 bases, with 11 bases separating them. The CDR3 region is CATQVGSTDTQYF. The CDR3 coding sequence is TGTGCCACACAGGTCGGGAGCACAGATACGCAGTATTTT.

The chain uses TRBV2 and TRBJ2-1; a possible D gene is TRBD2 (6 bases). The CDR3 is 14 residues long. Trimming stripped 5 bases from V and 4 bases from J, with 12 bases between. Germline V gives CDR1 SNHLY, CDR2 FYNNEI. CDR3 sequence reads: CASSKNREYNEQFF. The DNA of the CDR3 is TGTGCCAGCAGTAAGAACCGGGAGTACAATGAGCAGTTCTTC.

CDR3 sequence: CSARRAEGTEAFF. CDR3 nucleotide sequence: TGCAGCGCAAGGAGGGCCGAGGGAACTGAAGCTTTCTTT. V gene TRBV29-1 combines with J gene TRBJ1-1; no definite D call. Trimming removed 7 bases at V and 5 bases at J, with 17 bases between. The CDR3 contains 13 residues. Germline V gene sequence: CDR1 SQVTM, CDR2 ANQGSEA. Drawing the rest from reference TRBV29-1 and TRBJ1-1, the complete variable domain is SAVISQKPSRDICQRGTSLTIQCQVDSQVTMMFWYRQQPGQSLTLIATANQGSEATYESGFVIDKFPISRPNLTFSTLTVSNMSPEDSSIYLCSARRAEGTEAFFGQGTRLTVV.

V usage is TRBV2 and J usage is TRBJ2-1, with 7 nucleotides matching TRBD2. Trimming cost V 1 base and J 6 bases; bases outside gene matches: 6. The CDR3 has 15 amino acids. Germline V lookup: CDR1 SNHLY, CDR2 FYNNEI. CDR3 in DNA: TGTGCCAGCAGTGAAGTCCAGCGGGATGCCAATGAGCAGTTCTTC. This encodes CASSEVQRDANEQFF.